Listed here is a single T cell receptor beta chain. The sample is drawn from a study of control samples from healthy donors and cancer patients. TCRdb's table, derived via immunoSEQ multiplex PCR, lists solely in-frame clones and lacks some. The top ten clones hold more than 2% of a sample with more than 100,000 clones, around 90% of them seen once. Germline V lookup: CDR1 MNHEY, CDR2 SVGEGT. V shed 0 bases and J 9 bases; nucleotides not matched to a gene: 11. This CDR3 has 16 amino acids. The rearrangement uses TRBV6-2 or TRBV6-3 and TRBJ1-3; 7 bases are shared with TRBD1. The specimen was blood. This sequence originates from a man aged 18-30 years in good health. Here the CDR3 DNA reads TGTGCCAGCAGTTACTCGATCACGACAGGGTATCGCACCATATATTTT. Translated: CASSYSITTGYRTIYF.